These 18 T cell receptor beta chains were all obtained from the same sample, sequenced in a study of T-cell reconstitution after alpha-beta-depleted transplantation in children listed by TCRdb under 2016. According to the study, the label for this sample's treatment or condition signals: allogeneic hematopoietic cell transplantation with graft depleted of TCRalphabeta T cells and CD19 B cells. Library method: PCR. Data came from an Illumina HiSeq 2500. To normalize quantification of the TCRbeta repertoire, the TCR libraries were built with molecular barcoding that relied on unique molecular identifiers. The raw public data were reprocessed by TCRdb itself: fastp quality trimming at Q25, MiXCR clonotype calling, in-frame beta chains only. Rows are combined by CDR3 protein, so each entry shows the most common genes and DNA. Within this sample are 450,000 to 600,000 distinct CDR3 sequences, with 10% to 15% of them counted one time only. The ten largest clones represent approximately 2.1% of the sample.

The specimen comprised PBMCs, mostly from graft donor cells, sampled 360 days after TCRalphabeta/CD19-depleted stem cell transplant. The source is a male patient younger than 18 who had a stem cell transplant for acute myeloid leukemia, so the T cells may come from the graft donor.

This clonotype was detected many times. This chain connects TRBV29-1 to TRBJ2-4, with 7 bases matching TRBD2. J lost 1 base, V lost 4 bases, and 4 bases had no gene match. This CDR3 spans 14 amino acids. Germline V gene sequence: CDR1 SQVTM, CDR2 ANQGSEA. The CDR3 DNA follows: TGCAGCGTTGGTAGGGAGGGGGCCAAAAACATTCAGTACTTC. Translated, it gives CSVGREGAKNIQYF.

This clonotype was counted many times. J is TRBJ2-1 and V is TRBV25-1; D might be TRBD2 (5 bases). Trimming shortened V by 9 bases and J by 9 bases, and 9 bases separated the two germline ends. In germline, CDR1 is MGHDK, CDR2 SYGVNS. The CDR3 extends over 10 amino acids. CDR3 loop: CASGEGEQFF. CDR3 DNA sequence: TGTGCCAGTGGAGAGGGTGAGCAGTTCTTC.

This clonotype has just a few counts. The V gene is TRBV18, the J gene TRBJ2-3; possible D gene TRBD2, 6 bases. The CDR3 runs to 16 residues. V was shortened by 3 bases and J by 2 bases, with 15 bases between the two germline ends. Germline V gene sequence: CDR1 KGHSH, CDR2 LQKENI. Here the CDR3 reads CASSPTGIADTDTQYF. CDR3 bases: TGTGCCAGCTCACCCACTGGAATAGCGGACACAGATACGCAGTATTTT.

This clonotype appeared a few times. The chain links TRBV5-5 to TRBJ2-2; D gene ambiguous. The germline V gene has CDR1 SGHKS and CDR2 YYEKEE (reference sequence). The CDR3 contains 14 residues. The V end was cut by 0 bases, the J end by 7 bases, with 10 bases between. Written as DNA, the CDR3 is TGTGCCAGCAGCTTGGTTATTGTGAACGGGGAGCTGTTTTTT. Protein product: CASSLVIVNGELFF.

This clonotype was observed a handful of times. The J gene is TRBJ2-1, the V gene TRBV4-3; maybe TRBD2 (5 bases). Germline V lookup: CDR1 LGHNA, CDR2 YSLEER. V was cut by 11 bases and J by 1 base, with 21 bases left in between. The CDR3 has 16 amino acids. This CDR3 reads CALKETSGASYNEQFF. In DNA, the CDR3 is TGCGCCCTGAAGGAAACGAGCGGAGCGTCCTACAATGAGCAGTTCTTC.

This clonotype was picked up a small number of times. V and J are TRBV7-2 and TRBJ2-5; 10 positions agree with TRBD2. Germline values: CDR1 SGHTA, CDR2 FQGNSA. The V and J ends lost 0 bases and 3 bases, in that order; junction bases with no gene match: 10. The length of the CDR3 is 18 residues. The CDR3 sequence is CASSLAWVLAGREETQYF. The CDR3 DNA sequence: TGTGCCAGCAGCTTAGCGTGGGTACTAGCGGGAAGGGAAGAGACCCAGTACTTC. The full variable domain, its missing parts supplied by reference TRBV7-2 and TRBJ2-5, is GAGVSQSPSNKVTEKGKDVELRCDPISGHTALYWYRQSLGQGLEFLIYFQGNSAPDKSGLPSDRFSAERTGGSVSTLTIQRTQQEDSAVYLCASSLAWVLAGREETQYFGPGTRLLVL.

This clonotype appeared a few times. This rearrangement joins TRBV10-3 to TRBJ2-7, with 9 bases lining up with TRBD1. The V and J ends lost 10 bases and 4 bases, in that order; junction bases with no gene match: 14. The CDR3 spans 15 residues. Germline V CDR1 and CDR2: ENHRY, SYGVKD. CDR3 in DNA: TGTGCCAACGCGCAATCCGGGACAGGGTTTTACGAGCAGTACTTC. This gives the protein CANAQSGTGFYEQYF.

The V and J genes are TRBV29-1 and TRBJ2-1; D might be TRBD1 (5 bases). This CDR3 spans 13 amino acids. V lost 4 bases to trimming and J lost 1 base, with 8 bases between them. CDR1 and CDR2 from the germline V gene are SQVTM and ANQGSEA. The CDR3 is CSVVQGSYNEQFF. CDR3 DNA: TGCAGCGTTGTCCAGGGTTCCTACAATGAGCAGTTCTTC.

The V call is TRBV7-8, the J call TRBJ2-5; D perhaps matches TRBD1 (6 bases). Germline CDR1 is SGHVS and CDR2 is FQNEAQ. Trimming cost V 5 bases and J 0 bases, with 19 bases left between them. The CDR3 totals 17 residues. The DNA of the CDR3 is TGTGCCAGCAGCACCGAAATCCGTAGGGGGTACCAAGAGACCCAGTACTTC. It yields the protein CASSTEIRRGYQETQYF.

The gene calls are TRBV29-1 and TRBJ2-1, with D perhaps TRBD1 (6 bases). Trimming took 0 bases from V and 13 from J, leaving 13 bases between them. There are 12 residues in the CDR3. Germline CDR1 SQVTM, CDR2 ANQGSEA. The CDR3 protein is CSVEEGQGSQFF. CDR3 DNA sequence: TGCAGCGTTGAAGAAGGGCAGGGGTCCCAGTTCTTC.

This clonotype was seen a few times. The chain joins TRBV15 to TRBJ2-1, with 11 bases aligning to TRBD1. CDR1 and CDR2 from the germline V gene are LNHNV and YYDKDF (reference sequence). This CDR3 is built from 15 residues. The V gene end was trimmed by 0 bases and the J gene end by 5 bases; junction bases not matched to a gene: 0. For the CDR3, the DNA is TGTGCCACCAGCAGAGAGGGACAGGGGGACAATGAGCAGTTCTTC. Its translation is CATSREGQGDNEQFF.

This chain links TRBV10-3 with TRBJ2-3; possibly TRBD2 for D (6 bases). This CDR3 is 14 amino acids long. The V gene lost 11 bases and the J gene lost 0 bases, with 15 bases spanning the gap. CDR1 ENHRY and CDR2 SYGVKD come from the germline V gene. The CDR3 region is CAVARDWSTDTQYF. The CDR3 nucleotides are TGTGCCGTAGCCCGGGACTGGAGCACAGATACGCAGTATTTT.

The chain carries TRBV6-5 and TRBJ2-7; D is ambiguous. The CDR3 consists of 16 residues. Germline values: CDR1 MNHEY, CDR2 SVGAGI. The V end lost 2 bases, the J end lost 7 bases, and 21 bases lay between the germline ends. The CDR3 DNA is TGTGCCAGCAGTTACCTCTCTGGGCGGTCCTATAGTGAGCAGTACTTC. Encoded protein: CASSYLSGRSYSEQYF.

The table lists this clonotype with a few counts. The rearrangement links TRBV9 to TRBJ2-3; D not resolved. Germline V gene sequence: CDR1 SGDLS, CDR2 YYNGEE. V lost 0 bases and J 4 bases, leaving 3 bases between the germline ends. CDR3 length: 12 residues. The CDR3 bases are TGTGCCAGCAGCGTAGTCTCAGATACGCAGTATTTT. Amino acids: CASSVVSDTQYF. The whole variable domain, remainder taken from reference TRBV9 and TRBJ2-3, is DSGVTQTPKHLITATGQRVTLRCSPRSGDLSVYWYQQSLDQGLQFLIQYYNGEERAKGNILERFSAQQFPDLHSELNLSSLELGDSALYFCASSVVSDTQYFGPGTRLTVL.

This clonotype was seen a few times. This chain joins TRBV29-1 and TRBJ2-3, with 10 bases that match TRBD2. The CDR3 sequence is 16 residues long. Germline-derived CDR1 and CDR2 are SQVTM and ANQGSEA. V was pared by 6 bases and J by 7 bases, with 16 bases of the junction left unmatched. The CDR3 region has the DNA TGCAGCGTGATAGCGGGAGGAATAACCTGGATAAATACGCAGTATTTT. It codes for CSVIAGGITWINTQYF.

CDR3 nucleotide sequence: TGTGCCAGTAGTATGGGCCTCGGGGGCAATGAGCAGTTCTTC. Translation gives CASSMGLGGNEQFF. This sequence joins TRBV19 and TRBJ2-1; maybe TRBD2 (6 bases). This CDR3 is 14 amino acids long. Germline loops: CDR1 LNHDA, CDR2 SQIVND (reference sequence). V was cut by 3 bases and J by 6 bases, with 12 bases left in between.

The table lists this clonotype with many counts. The chain is built from TRBV21-1 and TRBJ2-1; the table gives TRBD2 as D, unverified against the DNA. TRBV21-1 is a pseudogene. CDR3 length equals 19 residues. Here the CDR3 DNA reads TGTGCCAGCAGCATAGAGACTAGCGGGGGAAAACCCTCCTACAATGAGCAGTTCTTC. Its protein is CASSIETSGGKPSYNEQFF.

This clonotype has a count of ten or more. This sequence joins TRBV12-3 or TRBV12-4 and TRBJ2-7; no clear D gene. The CDR3 contains 15 residues. V was clipped by 5 bases and J by 2 bases, with 16 bases between them. DNA of the CDR3: TGTGCCAGCAGTCCCCACGGCCTTTCGGCCTACGAGCAGTACTTC. Translating it yields CASSPHGLSAYEQYF.